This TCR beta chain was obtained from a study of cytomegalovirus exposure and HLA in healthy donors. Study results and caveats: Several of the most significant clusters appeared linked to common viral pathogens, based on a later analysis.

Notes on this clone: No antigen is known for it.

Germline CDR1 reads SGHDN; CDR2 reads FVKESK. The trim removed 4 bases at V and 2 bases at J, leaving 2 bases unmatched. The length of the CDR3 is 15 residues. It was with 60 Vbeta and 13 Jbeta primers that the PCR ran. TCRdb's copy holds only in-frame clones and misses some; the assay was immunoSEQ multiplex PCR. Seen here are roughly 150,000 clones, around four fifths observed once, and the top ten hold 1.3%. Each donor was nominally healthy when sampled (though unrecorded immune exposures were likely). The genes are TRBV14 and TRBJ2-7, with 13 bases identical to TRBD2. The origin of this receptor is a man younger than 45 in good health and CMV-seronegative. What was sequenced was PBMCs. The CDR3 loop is CASSPTSGGTYEQYF. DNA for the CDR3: TGTGCCAGCAGCCCGACTAGCGGGGGGACCTACGAGCAGTACTTC.